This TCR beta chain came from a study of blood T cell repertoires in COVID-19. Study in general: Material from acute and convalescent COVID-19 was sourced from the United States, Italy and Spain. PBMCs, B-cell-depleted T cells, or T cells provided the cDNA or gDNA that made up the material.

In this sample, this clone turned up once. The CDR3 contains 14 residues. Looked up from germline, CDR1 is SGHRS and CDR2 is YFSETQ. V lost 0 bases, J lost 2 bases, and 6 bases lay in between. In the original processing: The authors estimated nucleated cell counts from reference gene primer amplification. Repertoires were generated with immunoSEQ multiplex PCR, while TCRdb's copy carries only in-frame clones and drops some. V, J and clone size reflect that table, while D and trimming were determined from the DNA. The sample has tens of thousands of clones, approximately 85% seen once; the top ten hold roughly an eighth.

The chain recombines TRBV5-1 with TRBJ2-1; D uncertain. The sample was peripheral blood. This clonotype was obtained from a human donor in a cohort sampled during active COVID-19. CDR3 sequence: CASSLGSPYNEQFF. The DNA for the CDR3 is TGCGCCAGCAGCTTGGGCAGTCCCTACAATGAGCAGTTCTTC.